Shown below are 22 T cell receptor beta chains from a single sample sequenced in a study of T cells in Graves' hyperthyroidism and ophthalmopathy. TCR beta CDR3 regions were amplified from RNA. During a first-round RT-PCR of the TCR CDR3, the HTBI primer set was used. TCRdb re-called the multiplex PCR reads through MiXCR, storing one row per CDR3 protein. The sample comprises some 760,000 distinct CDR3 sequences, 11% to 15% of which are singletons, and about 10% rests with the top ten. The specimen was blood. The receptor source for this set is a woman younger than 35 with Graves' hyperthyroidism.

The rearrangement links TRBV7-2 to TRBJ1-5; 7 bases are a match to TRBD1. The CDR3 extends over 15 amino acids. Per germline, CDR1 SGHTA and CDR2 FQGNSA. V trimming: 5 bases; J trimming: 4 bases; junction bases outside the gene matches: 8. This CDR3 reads CASSIIRDRNQPQHF. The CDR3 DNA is TGTGCCAGCAGCATCATCCGGGACAGAAATCAGCCCCAGCATTTT.

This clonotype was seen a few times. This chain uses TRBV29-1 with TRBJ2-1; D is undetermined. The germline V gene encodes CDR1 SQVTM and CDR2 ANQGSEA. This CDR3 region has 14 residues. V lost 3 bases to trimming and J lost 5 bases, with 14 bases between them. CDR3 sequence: CSVEFRARDNEQFF. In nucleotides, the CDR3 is TGCAGCGTTGAGTTTCGAGCACGGGACAATGAGCAGTTCTTC.

Here the CDR3 reads CASSLGKRNEKLFF. The CDR3 region has the DNA TGTGCCAGCAGCTTGGGGAAACGGAATGAAAAACTGTTTTTT. The chain joins TRBV11-2 to TRBJ1-4, with D unresolved. The CDR3 length is 14 residues. Germline CDR1 SGHAT, CDR2 FQNNGV. With 3 bases removed from V and 5 bases from J, the gap between germline ends came to 10 bases.

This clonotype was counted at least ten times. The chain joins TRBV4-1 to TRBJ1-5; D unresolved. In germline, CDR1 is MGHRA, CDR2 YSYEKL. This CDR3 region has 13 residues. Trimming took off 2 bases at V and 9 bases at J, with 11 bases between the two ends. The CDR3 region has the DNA TGCGCCAGCAGCCAACTGGGCGGAAGGCCCCAGCATTTT. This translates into CASSQLGGRPQHF.

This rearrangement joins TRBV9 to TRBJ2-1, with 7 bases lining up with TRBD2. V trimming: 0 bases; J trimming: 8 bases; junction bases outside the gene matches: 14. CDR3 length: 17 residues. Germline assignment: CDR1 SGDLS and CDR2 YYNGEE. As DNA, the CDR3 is TGTGCCAGCAGCGTAGAAAGCGTGGGACTACCCGTCGATGAGCAGTTCTTC. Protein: CASSVESVGLPVDEQFF.

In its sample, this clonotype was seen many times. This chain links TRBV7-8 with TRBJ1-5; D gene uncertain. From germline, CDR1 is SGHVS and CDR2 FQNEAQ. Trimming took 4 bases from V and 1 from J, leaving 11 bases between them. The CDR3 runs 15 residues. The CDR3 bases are TGTGCCAGCAGCTACCAAGCCGTGAGCAATCAGCCCCAGCATTTT. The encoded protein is CASSYQAVSNQPQHF.

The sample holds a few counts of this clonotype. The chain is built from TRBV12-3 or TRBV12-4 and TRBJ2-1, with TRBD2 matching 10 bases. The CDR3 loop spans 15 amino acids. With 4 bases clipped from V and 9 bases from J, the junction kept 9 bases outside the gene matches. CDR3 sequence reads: CASSYSGRRLSEQFF. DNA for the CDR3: TGTGCCAGCAGTTATAGCGGGAGGCGGCTTAGTGAGCAGTTCTTC.

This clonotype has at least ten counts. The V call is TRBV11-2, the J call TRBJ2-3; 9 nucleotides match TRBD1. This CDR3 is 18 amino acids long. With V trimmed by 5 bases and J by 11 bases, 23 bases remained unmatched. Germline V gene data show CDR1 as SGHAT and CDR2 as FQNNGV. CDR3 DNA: TGTGCCAGCAGCACTCGGGACAGGGACGAGACTAGGGCTGTTCGGCAGTATTTT. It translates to CASSTRDRDETRAVRQYF. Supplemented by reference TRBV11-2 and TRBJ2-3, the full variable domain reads EAGVAQSPRYKIIEKRQSVAFWCNPISGHATLYWYQQILGQGPKLLIQFQNNGVVDDSQLPKDRFSAERLKGVDSTLKIQPAKLEDSAVYLCASSTRDRDETRAVRQYFGPGTRLTVL.

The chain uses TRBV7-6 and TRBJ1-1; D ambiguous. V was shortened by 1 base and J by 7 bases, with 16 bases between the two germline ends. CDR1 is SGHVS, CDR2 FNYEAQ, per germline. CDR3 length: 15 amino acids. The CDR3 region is CASSLEEGGAGEAFF. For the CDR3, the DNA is TGTGCCAGCAGCTTAGAGGAGGGTGGCGCCGGTGAAGCTTTCTTT.

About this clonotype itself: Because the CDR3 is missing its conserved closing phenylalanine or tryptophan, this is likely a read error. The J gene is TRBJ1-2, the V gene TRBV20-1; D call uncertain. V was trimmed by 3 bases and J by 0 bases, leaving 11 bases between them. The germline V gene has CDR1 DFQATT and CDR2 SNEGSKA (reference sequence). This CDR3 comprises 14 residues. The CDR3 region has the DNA TGCAGTGCTAGGGCCGACTCGACTAACTATGGCTACACCCTC. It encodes CSARADSTNYGYTL.

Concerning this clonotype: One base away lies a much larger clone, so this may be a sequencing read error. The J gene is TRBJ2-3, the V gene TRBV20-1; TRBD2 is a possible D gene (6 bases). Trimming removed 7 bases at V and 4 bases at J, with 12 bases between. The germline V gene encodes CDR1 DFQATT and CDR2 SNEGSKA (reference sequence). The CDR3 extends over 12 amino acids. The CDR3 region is CSVLASADTQYF. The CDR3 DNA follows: TGCAGTGTGCTGGCTAGCGCAGATACGCAGTATTTT.

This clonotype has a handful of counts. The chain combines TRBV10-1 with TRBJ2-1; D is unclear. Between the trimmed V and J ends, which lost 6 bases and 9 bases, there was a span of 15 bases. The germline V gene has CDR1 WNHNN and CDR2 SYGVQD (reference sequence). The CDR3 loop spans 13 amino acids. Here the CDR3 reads CASSVKWVGEQFF. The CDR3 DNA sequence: TGCGCCAGCAGCGTCAAGTGGGTCGGTGAGCAGTTCTTC.

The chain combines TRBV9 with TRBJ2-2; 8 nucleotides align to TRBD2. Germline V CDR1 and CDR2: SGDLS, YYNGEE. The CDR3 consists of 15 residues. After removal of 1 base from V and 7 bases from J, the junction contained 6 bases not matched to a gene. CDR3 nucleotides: TGTGCCAGCAGCGTAACGGGAGGGCTGAACGGGGAGCTGTTTTTT. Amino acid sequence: CASSVTGGLNGELFF.

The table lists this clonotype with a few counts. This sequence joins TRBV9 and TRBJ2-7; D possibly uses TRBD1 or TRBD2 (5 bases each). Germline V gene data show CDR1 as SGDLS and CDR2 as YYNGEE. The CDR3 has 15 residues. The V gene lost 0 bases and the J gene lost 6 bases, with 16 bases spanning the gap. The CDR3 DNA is TGTGCCAGCAGCGTAGCTGGGGGTATGGTCGGCGAGCAGTACTTC. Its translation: CASSVAGGMVGEQYF.

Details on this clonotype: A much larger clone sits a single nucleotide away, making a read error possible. Here the CDR3 DNA reads TGCAGTACCATTCCTCCGGGACAGGGTCACGAAGCTTTCTTT. Its translation is CSTIPPGQGHEAFF. J is TRBJ1-1 and V is TRBV20-1; 9 nucleotides align to TRBD1. The germline V gene encodes CDR1 DFQATT and CDR2 SNEGSKA (reference sequence). J was trimmed by 8 bases and V by 8 bases; bases with no gene match: 15. This CDR3 has 14 residues.

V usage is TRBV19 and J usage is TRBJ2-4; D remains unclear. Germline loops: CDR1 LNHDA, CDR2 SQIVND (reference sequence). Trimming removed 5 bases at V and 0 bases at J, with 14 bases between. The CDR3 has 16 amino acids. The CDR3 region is CASSDQDVLAKNIQYF. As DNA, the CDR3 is TGTGCCAGTAGTGACCAGGACGTGCTAGCCAAAAACATTCAGTACTTC.

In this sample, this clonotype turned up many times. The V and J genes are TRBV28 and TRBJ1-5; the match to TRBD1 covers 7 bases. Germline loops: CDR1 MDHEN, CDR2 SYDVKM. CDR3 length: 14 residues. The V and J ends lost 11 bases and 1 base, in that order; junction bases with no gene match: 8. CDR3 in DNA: TGTGCCGCCGGCGACAGGGCGAGCAATCAGCCCCAGCATTTT. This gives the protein CAAGDRASNQPQHF. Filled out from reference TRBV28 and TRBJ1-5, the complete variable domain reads DVKVTQSSRYLVKRTGEKVFLECVQDMDHENMFWYRQDPGLGLRLIYFSYDVKMKEKGDIPEGYSVSREKKERFSLILESASTNQTSMYLCAAGDRASNQPQHFGDGTRLSIL.

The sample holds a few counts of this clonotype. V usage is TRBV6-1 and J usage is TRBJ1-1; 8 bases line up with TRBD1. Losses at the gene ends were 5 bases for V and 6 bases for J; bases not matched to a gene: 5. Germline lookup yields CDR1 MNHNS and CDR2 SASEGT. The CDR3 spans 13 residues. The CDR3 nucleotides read TGTGCCAGCAGTAATCAGGGGGCGGCTGAAGCTTTCTTT. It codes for CASSNQGAAEAFF.

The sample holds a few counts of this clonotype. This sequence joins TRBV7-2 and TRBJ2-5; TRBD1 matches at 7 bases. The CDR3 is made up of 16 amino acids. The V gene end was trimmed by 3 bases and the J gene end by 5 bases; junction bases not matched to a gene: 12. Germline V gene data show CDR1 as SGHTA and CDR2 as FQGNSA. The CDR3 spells CASSFRDSKTRETQYF. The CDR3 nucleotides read TGTGCCAGCAGCTTCCGGGACAGTAAAACCCGGGAGACCCAGTACTTC.

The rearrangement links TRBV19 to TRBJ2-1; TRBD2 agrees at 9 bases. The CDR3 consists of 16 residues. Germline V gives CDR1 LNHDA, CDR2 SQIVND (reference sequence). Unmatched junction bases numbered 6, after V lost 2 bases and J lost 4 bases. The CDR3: CASSISGREGYNEQFF. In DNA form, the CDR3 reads TGTGCCAGTAGTATATCTGGGCGGGAGGGGTACAATGAGCAGTTCTTC.

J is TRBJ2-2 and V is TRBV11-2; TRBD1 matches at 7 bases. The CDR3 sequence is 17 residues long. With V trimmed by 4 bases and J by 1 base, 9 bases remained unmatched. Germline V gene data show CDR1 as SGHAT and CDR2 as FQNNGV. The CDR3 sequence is CASSWTRGQVNTGELFF. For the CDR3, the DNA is TGTGCCAGCAGCTGGACGCGAGGACAGGTGAACACCGGGGAGCTGTTTTTT. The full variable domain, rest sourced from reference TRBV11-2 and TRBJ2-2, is EAGVAQSPRYKIIEKRQSVAFWCNPISGHATLYWYQQILGQGPKLLIQFQNNGVVDDSQLPKDRFSAERLKGVDSTLKIQPAKLEDSAVYLCASSWTRGQVNTGELFFGEGSRLTVL.

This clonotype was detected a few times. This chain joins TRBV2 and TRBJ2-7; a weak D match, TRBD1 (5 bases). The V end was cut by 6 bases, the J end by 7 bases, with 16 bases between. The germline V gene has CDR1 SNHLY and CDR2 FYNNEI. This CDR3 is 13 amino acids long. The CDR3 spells CASSALQASEQYF. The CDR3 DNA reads TGTGCCAGCAGCGCTCTACAGGCCTCGGAGCAGTACTTC.